This TCR beta chain was retrieved from a study of human T cells and chemical hapten exposure. Study context: The study patch tested 0.01% DPC on the upper back and read results at 6 days. Findings and limits, study-wide: Expanded TCRs clustered into significantly more large CDR3 similarity groups than controls, the analysis revealed. DPC sensitization did not alter TCRs above 1 in 1000 frequency.

This clonotype was found many times. Antigen: not known. TCRdb reanalysed the RACE reads using MiXCR and keeps one entry per CDR3 protein. The sample lists more than 65,000 distinct CDR3 sequences, roughly 7.6% occurring once. Trimming removed 5 bases from V and 6 bases from J, with 16 bases in between. The germline CDR1 and CDR2 sequences are LGHNA and YNFKEQ. The CDR3 is 15 amino acids. Indicated time point: patch test 1, 2 weeks after DPC sensitization. Treatment: therapeutic diphenylcyclopropenone sensitization with weekly scalp DPC. Each donor was an alopecia patient between 18 and 70 years of age who qualified for DPC.

The sample consisted of whole blood, taken in connection with sensitization to the hapten diphenylcyclopropenone (DPC). This sequence originates from a woman in her twenties or thirties with alopecia areata. Some clones in this sample may be carry-over from other donors' samples. The chain couples TRBV4-2 to TRBJ1-4; D remains unclear. CDR3 sequence reads: CASSAGVGRDEKLFF. The CDR3 DNA is TGTGCCAGCAGCGCTGGTGTGGGAAGGGATGAAAAACTGTTTTTT.